The 21 T cell receptor beta chains reported below all come from one sample, sequenced in a study of T cell changes during pregnancy in multiple sclerosis. Libraries were prepared by immunoSEQ multiplex PCR; TCRdb keeps only in-frame clonotypes and omits some of them. The sample consists of about 100,000 clones, over 75% of them appearing once. The sequencing used peripheral blood, collected in the second trimester of pregnancy. The receptors were sampled from a female donor in good health, enrolled as a control in a pregnancy study.

This sequence joins TRBV18 and TRBJ1-5, with D perhaps matching TRBD1 (5 bases). Germline V gene data show CDR1 as KGHSH and CDR2 as LQKENI. This CDR3 has 14 residues. V was cut by 3 bases and J by 4 bases, with 10 bases left in between. This CDR3 is CASSPGGVNQPQHF. CDR3 nucleotide sequence: TGTGCCAGCTCACCGGGGGGGGTGAATCAGCCCCAGCATTTT.

The rearrangement links TRBV2 to TRBJ1-1, with D perhaps TRBD1 (6 bases). Trimming cost V 9 bases and J 2 bases, with 13 bases left between them. Germline assignment: CDR1 SNHLY and CDR2 FYNNEI. The CDR3 has 13 residues. CDR3 nucleotide sequence: TGTGCCAGTATTCCGGGACACAACACTGAAGCTTTCTTT. This translates into CASIPGHNTEAFF. Complete variable domain (other parts from reference TRBV2 and TRBJ1-1): EPEVTQTPSHQVTQMGQEVILRCVPISNHLYFYWYRQILGQKVEFLVSFYNNEISEKSEIFDDQFSVERPDGSNFTLKIRSTKLEDSAMYFCASIPGHNTEAFFGQGTRLTVV.

The chain carries TRBV7-2 and TRBJ2-5; 7 nucleotides agree with TRBD1. V lost 2 bases, J lost 4 bases, and 4 bases stayed unmatched. The CDR3 totals 14 residues. Germline values: CDR1 SGHTA, CDR2 FQGNSA. The CDR3 loop is CASSLRGRVETQYF. Written as DNA, the CDR3 is TGTGCCAGCAGCTTAAGGGGGCGCGTAGAGACCCAGTACTTC.

CDR3 in amino acids: CASSYSERRGGAFF. CDR3 coding DNA: TGTGCCAGCAGCTATTCCGAACGGCGGGGGGGGGCGTTCTTC. The chain combines TRBV7-8 with TRBJ2-1, with TRBD2 identical over 9 bases. The junction had 13 bases not matched to a gene; V was cut back by 4 bases and J by 15 bases. Germline V gives CDR1 SGHVS, CDR2 FQNEAQ. CDR3 size: 14 residues.

V usage is TRBV7-8 and J usage is TRBJ2-7; the D gene is possibly TRBD2 (6 bases). The germline V and J ends were trimmed by 0 bases and 4 bases, with 16 bases remaining between them. Germline V gene data show CDR1 as SGHVS and CDR2 as FQNEAQ. The CDR3 sequence is 16 residues long. The CDR3 DNA sequence: TGTGCCAGCAGCTTAGCCCCCGGGGTTGGGGGGTACGAGCAGTACTTC. It specifies CASSLAPGVGGYEQYF.

The chain combines TRBV5-1 with TRBJ1-2; D may be TRBD1 (5 bases). The germline V gene encodes CDR1 SGHRS and CDR2 YFSETQ. The CDR3 has 13 residues. V shed 1 base and J shed 7 bases, with 11 bases lying between them. The CDR3 sequence is CASSLRGEAGYTF. The DNA for the CDR3 is TGCGCCAGCAGCTTGAGAGGGGAGGCTGGCTACACCTTC.

The genes are TRBV7-8 and TRBJ2-1, with 8 bases matching TRBD1. The CDR3 runs 16 residues. The V gene end was trimmed by 0 bases and the J gene end by 4 bases; junction bases not matched to a gene: 5. Germline values: CDR1 SGHVS, CDR2 FQNEAQ. CDR3 DNA sequence: TGTGCCAGCAGCTTAGCGGCAGGGGGCCGTTACAATGAGCAGTTCTTC. Its protein product is CASSLAAGGRYNEQFF.

The V and J genes are TRBV6-1 and TRBJ1-1; 7 nucleotides line up with TRBD1. This CDR3 region has 12 residues. J lost 8 bases, V lost 9 bases, and 9 bases had no gene match. CDR1 is MNHNS, CDR2 SASEGT, per germline. CDR3 in amino acids: CASGGKQGEAFF. The DNA of the CDR3 is TGTGCCAGTGGGGGAAAACAGGGGGAAGCTTTCTTT.

The V gene is TRBV19, the J gene TRBJ1-1; the match to TRBD1 covers 7 bases. This CDR3 spans 14 amino acids. Per the germline V gene, CDR1 is LNHDA and CDR2 is SQIVND (reference sequence). Losses at the gene ends were 4 bases for V and 3 bases for J; bases not matched to a gene: 5. The CDR3 region has the DNA TGTGCCAGTAGTAGCGGCAGGGGGTACACTGAAGCTTTCTTT. Protein sequence: CASSSGRGYTEAFF.

The V and J genes are TRBV27 and TRBJ2-5; no definite D call. This CDR3 has 14 residues. The V gene's germline CDR1 is MNHEY and CDR2 SMNVEV (reference sequence). The V gene lost 2 bases and the J gene lost 2 bases, with 9 bases spanning the gap. As DNA, the CDR3 is TGTGCCAGCAGTTTAGTGGGCTCACAAGAGACCCAGTACTTC. Translating gives CASSLVGSQETQYF.

The rearrangement links TRBV5-4 to TRBJ2-2; 7 bases line up with TRBD2. Germline V gene lookup returns CDR1 SGHNT and CDR2 YYREEE (reference sequence). V was pared by 3 bases and J by 0 bases, with 5 bases of the junction left unmatched. This CDR3 contains 16 residues. The CDR3 region has the DNA TGTGCCAGCAGCTGGCCGGGGGGACCGAACACCGGGGAGCTGTTTTTT. Amino acids: CASSWPGGPNTGELFF.

The rearrangement links TRBV29-1 to TRBJ1-3; perhaps TRBD1 as D (6 bases). This CDR3 is 13 amino acids long. The V gene's germline CDR1 is SQVTM and CDR2 ANQGSEA. V was pared by 4 bases and J by 4 bases, with 11 bases between. The CDR3 protein is CSVGRQGGNTIYF. Written as DNA, the CDR3 is TGCAGCGTTGGCCGTCAGGGGGGAAACACCATATATTTT.

The chain recombines TRBV5-1 with TRBJ1-2, with D tentatively TRBD1 (5 bases). Between the trimmed V and J ends, which lost 5 bases and 5 bases, there was a span of 19 bases. The CDR3 contains 15 residues. From germline, CDR1 is SGHRS and CDR2 YFSETQ. Written as DNA, the CDR3 is TGCGCCAGCAGAATGGGGGAGGGTGAAGCGTATGGCTACACCTTC. Translating gives CASRMGEGEAYGYTF.

This clone came up once. The chain links TRBV30 to TRBJ2-7, with unresolved D. Per germline, CDR1 GTSNPN and CDR2 SVGIG (reference sequence). V lost 0 bases, J lost 5 bases, and 8 bases lay in between. The CDR3 is 12 residues long. The CDR3 DNA sequence: TGTGCCTGGAGTGTATGGCAAAACGAGCAGTACTTC. It encodes CAWSVWQNEQYF. The full variable domain, its missing parts supplied by reference TRBV30 and TRBJ2-7, is SQTIHQWPATLVQPVGSPLSLECTVEGTSNPNLYWYRQAAGRGLQLLFYSVGIGQISSEVPQNLSASRPQDRQFILSSKKLLLSDSGFYLCAWSVWQNEQYFGPGTRLTVT.

The V and J genes are TRBV19 and TRBJ1-6; tentative D call: TRBD1 (6 bases). The CDR3 has 17 residues. Trimming stripped 1 base from V and 0 bases from J, with 10 bases between. Germline V CDR1 and CDR2: LNHDA, SQIVND (reference sequence). CDR3 DNA sequence: TGTGCCAGTAGTATAGGAGGACAGCCCTCCTATAATTCACCCCTCCACTTT. Its protein product is CASSIGGQPSYNSPLHF.

The chain links TRBV28 to TRBJ2-7; maybe TRBD2 (7 bases). Trimming removed 5 bases from V and 7 bases from J, with 21 bases in between. CDR1 is MDHEN and CDR2 is SYDVKM in the germline V gene. The CDR3 loop spans 15 amino acids. As DNA, the CDR3 is TGTGCCAGCAGTCTCACATCTGGGGGGGCAGGGGAGCAGTACTTC. It translates to CASSLTSGGAGEQYF.

V and J are TRBV9 and TRBJ2-5; 9 nucleotides align to TRBD1. CDR1 and CDR2 (germline): SGDLS, YYNGEE. This CDR3 contains 16 residues. J gave up 5 bases and V 0 bases, and 8 bases lay outside the gene matches. The CDR3 DNA sequence: TGTGCCAGCAGCGTAGGATGGAGGACAGGGGAGGAGACCCAGTACTTC. This gives the protein CASSVGWRTGEETQYF. Based on the CDR3 plus reference TRBV9 and TRBJ2-5, the full variable domain is DSGVTQTPKHLITATGQRVTLRCSPRSGDLSVYWYQQSLDQGLQFLIQYYNGEERAKGNILERFSAQQFPDLHSELNLSSLELGDSALYFCASSVGWRTGEETQYFGPGTRLLVL.

The DNA of the CDR3 is TGTGCCAGCAGCTTAGGGGGACAGGGAAATCAGCCCCAGCATTTT. Amino acid sequence: CASSLGGQGNQPQHF. The chain employs TRBV7-2 and TRBJ1-5; 9 positions match TRBD1. Germline V gene sequence: CDR1 SGHTA, CDR2 FQGNSA. CDR3 size: 15 residues. Trimming removed 1 base from V and 4 bases from J; junction bases left unmatched: 2.

This chain connects TRBV4-1 to TRBJ2-7; D is possibly TRBD1 (6 bases). The CDR3 runs 15 residues. Trimming left V 1 base short and J 2 bases short, with 12 bases between. Germline CDR1 and CDR2: MGHRA and YSYEKL. The CDR3, as DNA: TGCGCCAGCAGCCAAGGAATGGGGGCACCCTACGAGCAGTACTTC. Translated, it gives CASSQGMGAPYEQYF.

V and J are TRBV27 and TRBJ1-2; 7 bases match TRBD1. V lost 6 bases, J lost 8 bases, and 9 bases stayed unmatched. Germline V gene data show CDR1 as MNHEY and CDR2 as SMNVEV (reference sequence). This CDR3 is built from 13 residues. CDR3 nucleotides: TGTGCCAGCAGCTCAGGGGGGCCCTGGGGCTACACCTTC. As protein: CASSSGGPWGYTF.

The rearrangement joins TRBV29-1 to TRBJ2-2, with D perhaps matching TRBD2 (6 bases). The CDR3 is 14 residues long. Germline V CDR1 and CDR2: SQVTM, ANQGSEA. V was pared by 5 bases and J by 0 bases, with 10 bases between. The CDR3 protein is CSVRGSANTGELFF. The CDR3 DNA is TGCAGCGTTCGGGGGTCTGCGAACACCGGGGAGCTGTTTTTT.